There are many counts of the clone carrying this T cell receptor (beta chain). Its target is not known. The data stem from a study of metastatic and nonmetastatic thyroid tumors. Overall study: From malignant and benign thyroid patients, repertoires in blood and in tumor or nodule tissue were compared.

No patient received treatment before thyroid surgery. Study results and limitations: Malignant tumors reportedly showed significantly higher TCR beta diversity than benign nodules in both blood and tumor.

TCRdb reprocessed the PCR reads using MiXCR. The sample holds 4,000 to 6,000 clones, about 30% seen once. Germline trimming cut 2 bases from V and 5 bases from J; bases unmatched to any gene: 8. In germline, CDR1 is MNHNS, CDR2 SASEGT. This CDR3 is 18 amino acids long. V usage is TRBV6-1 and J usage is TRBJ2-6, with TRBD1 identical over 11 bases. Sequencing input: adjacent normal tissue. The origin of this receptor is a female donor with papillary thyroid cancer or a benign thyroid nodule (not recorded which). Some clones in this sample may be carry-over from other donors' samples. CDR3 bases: TGTGCCAGCAGTGAAAACCGGGACAGGGGGGGCTGGGCCAACGTCCTGACTTTC. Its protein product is CASSENRDRGGWANVLTF.